Listed below are T cell receptor beta chains from one sample, sequenced in a study of Graves' ophthalmopathy and Graves' hyperthyroidism. TCRdb used MiXCR to reprocess the multiplex PCR reads, holding one entry per CDR3 protein. The data contain over 650,000 distinct CDR3 sequences, more than 40% of them singletons. The specimen was peripheral blood. These receptors all come from an adult man with Graves' ophthalmopathy. Both conserved end residues are trimmed from each CDR3.

V gene: TRBV7-8; CDR3 length: 15; CDR3 protein: ASSLEGGGQRTDTQY
V gene: TRBV2; CDR3 length: 13; CDR3 protein: ASSEFGVNGQPQH
V gene: TRBV6-5; CDR3 length: 10; CDR3 protein: ASTGFSYEQY
V gene: TRBV7-9; CDR3 length: 12; CDR3 protein: ASSFGGGQEKLF
V gene: TRBV19; CDR3 length: 12; CDR3 protein: ASSMGYLNTEAF
V gene: TRBV29-1; CDR3 length: 12; CDR3 protein: SVVQGRYGYEQY
V gene: TRBV6-6; CDR3 length: 13; CDR3 protein: ASSQARTGMYEQY
V gene: TRBV6-6; CDR3 length: 11; CDR3 protein: ASRGRVSDEQY
V gene: TRBV10-3; CDR3 length: 12; CDR3 protein: ASRQGQGAAEAF
V gene: TRBV5-6; CDR3 length: 13; CDR3 protein: ASSLFRSADQPQH
V gene: TRBV7-9; CDR3 length: 15; CDR3 protein: ASSLGLPSGGTETQY
V gene: TRBV19; CDR3 length: 11; CDR3 protein: ASSIGRSYEQY
V gene: TRBV2; CDR3 length: 14; CDR3 protein: ASSVQGQGRAETQY
V gene: TRBV29-1; CDR3 length: 11; CDR3 protein: SVEDREGLGYT
V gene: TRBV4-3; CDR3 length: 12; CDR3 protein: ASSQERVAYEQY
V gene: TRBV5-8; CDR3 length: 12; CDR3 protein: ASSLATANYGYT
V gene: TRBV7-8; CDR3 length: 11; CDR3 protein: ASSYGPVLAQY
V gene: TRBV7-2; CDR3 length: 12; CDR3 protein: ASSRSGSNYEQY
V gene: TRBV9; CDR3 length: 14; CDR3 protein: ASSGRLLGGANVLT
V gene: TRBV9; CDR3 length: 13; CDR3 protein: ASSGNDRGRNGYT
V gene: TRBV5-1; CDR3 length: 13; CDR3 protein: ASSRDGQGSTEAF
V gene: TRBV20-1; CDR3 length: 11; CDR3 protein: SALGDGANVLT
V gene: TRBV14; CDR3 length: 10; CDR3 protein: ASSQDNRGAF
V gene: TRBV25-1; CDR3 length: 15; CDR3 protein: ASSEYLPGQRYTEAF
V gene: TRBV10-3; CDR3 length: 12; CDR3 protein: AISRSSGANVLT
V gene: TRBV6-1; CDR3 length: 13; CDR3 protein: ASSEMYAGRTEAF
V gene: TRBV11-2; CDR3 length: 11; CDR3 protein: ASTSDGSYEQY
V gene: TRBV2; CDR3 length: 10; CDR3 protein: ASRRVSYEQY
V gene: TRBV19; CDR3 length: 11; CDR3 protein: ATGPGLNYEQY
V gene: TRBV19; CDR3 length: 13; CDR3 protein: ASSIRRGGGEKLF
V gene: TRBV29-1; CDR3 length: 13; CDR3 protein: SATSGSEVQETQY
V gene: TRBV19; CDR3 length: 14; CDR3 protein: ASSMGSGTGSETQY
V gene: TRBV10-3; CDR3 length: 13; CDR3 protein: AISVAPGGTDTQY
V gene: TRBV29-1; CDR3 length: 13; CDR3 protein: SLSPGAGGKETQY
V gene: TRBV6-5; CDR3 length: 13; CDR3 protein: ASSYSRYSQETQY
V gene: TRBV19; CDR3 length: 12; CDR3 protein: ASSISGQVETQY
V gene: TRBV12-3/TRBV12-4; CDR3 length: 14; CDR3 protein: ASSSVGTALGSPLH
V gene: TRBV25-1; CDR3 length: 13; CDR3 protein: ASSQRAGAGEKLF
V gene: TRBV9; CDR3 length: 14; CDR3 protein: ASSSRGGVGANVLT
V gene: TRBV5-6; CDR3 length: 11; CDR3 protein: ASTTQRLSEQY
V gene: TRBV20-1; CDR3 length: 12; CDR3 protein: SARVLGTGYGYT
V gene: TRBV10-3; CDR3 length: 11; CDR3 protein: AIGTAEGNTIY
V gene: TRBV6-5; CDR3 length: 11; CDR3 protein: ASSSTGTYGYT
V gene: TRBV5-5; CDR3 length: 12; CDR3 protein: ASSFRQGSHEQY
V gene: TRBV29-1; CDR3 length: 6; CDR3 protein: SVEDLT
V gene: TRBV7-8; CDR3 length: 11; CDR3 protein: ASSSRLNTEAF
V gene: TRBV7-9; CDR3 length: 13; CDR3 protein: ASSLGAGGGKTQY
V gene: TRBV2; CDR3 length: 11; CDR3 protein: ASIVSFRETQY
V gene: TRBV29-1; CDR3 length: 12; CDR3 protein: SVSESGVGYGYT
V gene: TRBV20-1; CDR3 length: 11; CDR3 protein: SASPGLAGVEY